One sample yielded the 18 T cell receptor beta chains listed below, sequenced in a study of CD4+ T cells in melanoma (dated by TCRdb to between 2021 and 2022). Library prep was done by the immunoSEQ multiplex PCR assay. In its TCRdb copy, this immuneACCESS table keeps in-frame sequences only and misses some clones. Where compared with another copy, unresolved V genes explain less than half of these, and the others have no known cause. Present in this sample are more than 90,000 clones, about 90% of which were seen just once. The ten largest clones add up to about 3.3% of the sample. Sequencing was carried out using peripheral blood. These receptors originate from a human donor with melanoma.

CDR3: CASSLERYNEQFF. The CDR3, as DNA: TGCGCCAGCAGCTTGGAACGGTACAATGAGCAGTTCTTC. The genes are TRBV5-1 and TRBJ2-1; D ambiguous. From germline, CDR1 is SGHRS and CDR2 YFSETQ. V was shortened by 0 bases and J by 4 bases, with 5 bases between the two germline ends. This CDR3 is built from 13 residues.

V and J are TRBV4-1 and TRBJ2-7; TRBD1 or TRBD2 may be the D gene (5 bases each). Germline values: CDR1 MGHRA, CDR2 YSYEKL. V shed 7 bases and J shed 4 bases, with 8 bases lying between them. This CDR3 spans 11 amino acids. In nucleotides, the CDR3 is TGCGCCAGCACCGAGGGGTACGAGCAGTACTTC. Amino acids: CASTEGYEQYF.

The J gene is TRBJ2-3, the V gene TRBV5-4, with 10 bases that match TRBD2. Germline values: CDR1 SGHNT, CDR2 YYREEE (reference sequence). The CDR3 sequence is 16 residues long. The junction had 6 bases not matched to a gene; V was cut back by 3 bases and J by 2 bases. Here the CDR3 DNA reads TGTGCCAGCAGCTGGCAAGCGGGGGGGTCCACAGATACGCAGTATTTT. Translated: CASSWQAGGSTDTQYF. Looking up the rest from reference TRBV5-4 and TRBJ2-3 gives the full variable domain: ETGVTQSPTHLIKTRGQQVTLRCSSQSGHNTVSWYQQALGQGPQFIFQYYREEENGRGNFPPRFSGLQFPNYSSELNVNALELDDSALYLCASSWQAGGSTDTQYFGPGTRLTVL.

The chain combines TRBV7-9 with TRBJ2-3; either TRBD1 or TRBD2 may fit D (5 bases each). This CDR3 contains 13 residues. Trimming removed 3 bases at V and 4 bases at J, with 8 bases between. Germline V CDR1 and CDR2: SEHNR, FQNEAQ (reference sequence). Here the CDR3 reads CASSFGTSDTQYF. In DNA form, the CDR3 reads TGTGCCAGCAGCTTCGGGACGTCAGATACGCAGTATTTT.

The chain joins TRBV28 to TRBJ2-7, with TRBD2 identical over 9 bases. The CDR3 totals 15 residues. With 5 bases clipped from V and 7 bases from J, the junction kept 12 bases outside the gene matches. Germline V gene data show CDR1 as MDHEN and CDR2 as SYDVKM. DNA of the CDR3: TGTGCCAGCAGTCCGGGTGGTCTAGCGGGAAGGGAGCAGTACTTC. This gives the protein CASSPGGLAGREQYF.

The chain joins TRBV5-1 to TRBJ1-1; tentative D call: TRBD1 (6 bases). Germline CDR1 and CDR2: SGHRS and YFSETQ. V was pared by 0 bases and J by 0 bases, with 9 bases between. CDR3 length: 15 residues. The CDR3 bases are TGCGCCAGCAGCTTGGGGGACATACTGAACACTGAAGCTTTCTTT. Translated, it gives CASSLGDILNTEAFF.

The gene calls are TRBV6-5 and TRBJ2-7; D is uncertain. V was clipped by 5 bases and J by 6 bases, with 14 bases between them. This CDR3 comprises 13 residues. Germline lookup yields CDR1 MNHEY and CDR2 SVGAGI. DNA for the CDR3: TGTGCCAGCAGTCCCAGGACCCCCACCGAGCAGTACTTC. Translated: CASSPRTPTEQYF.

The chain recombines TRBV28 with TRBJ2-3; 9 bases line up with TRBD2. Germline values: CDR1 MDHEN, CDR2 SYDVKM. The trim removed 7 bases at V and 8 bases at J, leaving 16 bases unmatched. This CDR3 is 16 amino acids long. The CDR3 loop reads CASNKRWAGGRATQYF. CDR3 in DNA: TGTGCCAGCAATAAACGATGGGCGGGAGGGCGAGCTACGCAGTATTTT. The variable domain in full, with the rest retrieved from reference TRBV28 and TRBJ2-3, is DVKVTQSSRYLVKRTGEKVFLECVQDMDHENMFWYRQDPGLGLRLIYFSYDVKMKEKGDIPEGYSVSREKKERFSLILESASTNQTSMYLCASNKRWAGGRATQYFGPGTRLTVL.

The rearrangement joins TRBV4-3 to TRBJ1-2; 9 bases align to TRBD1. The germline V gene encodes CDR1 LGHNA and CDR2 YSLEER. V lost 4 bases, J lost 0 bases, and 3 bases stayed unmatched. This CDR3 comprises 15 residues. The CDR3 region is CASSPGQGANYGYTF. The CDR3 coding sequence is TGCGCCAGCAGCCCGGGACAGGGAGCTAACTATGGCTACACCTTC.

V gene TRBV10-3 combines with J gene TRBJ1-2, with a tentative D call TRBD1 (5 bases). Germline V gives CDR1 ENHRY, CDR2 SYGVKD. V lost 6 bases and J 2 bases, leaving 13 bases between the germline ends. The length of the CDR3 is 14 residues. Written as DNA, the CDR3 is TGTGCCATCAGGACAGACCAGTACAACTATGGCTACACCTTC. Amino acids: CAIRTDQYNYGYTF.

The chain employs TRBV7-9 and TRBJ2-3; TRBD2 agrees at 8 bases. The CDR3 loop spans 14 amino acids. Germline lookup yields CDR1 SEHNR and CDR2 FQNEAQ (reference sequence). The J segment lost 10 bases and the V segment lost 4 bases, leaving 10 bases of the junction unmatched. The CDR3 nucleotides are TGTGCCAGCAGCTATCGACGGGGGGGCGGTCCGCAGTATTTT. Protein product: CASSYRRGGGPQYF.

The rearrangement joins TRBV5-4 to TRBJ1-2; a possible D gene is TRBD1 (5 bases). The germline CDR1 and CDR2 sequences are SGHNT and YYREEE (reference sequence). The V end was cut by 1 base, the J end by 2 bases, with 6 bases between. The CDR3 is 13 residues long. CDR3 loop: CASSLRGNYGYTF. The DNA for the CDR3 is TGTGCCAGCAGCTTGCGGGGGAACTATGGCTACACCTTC.

The genes are TRBV6-6 and TRBJ2-3; 9 bases map to TRBD1. This CDR3 comprises 16 residues. The germline V gene has CDR1 MNHNY and CDR2 SVGAGI (reference sequence). V was pared by 5 bases and J by 2 bases, with 8 bases of the junction left unmatched. CDR3 protein: CASSPPRDRATDTQYF. The CDR3 bases are TGTGCCAGCAGTCCTCCCCGGGACAGGGCCACAGATACGCAGTATTTT.

The table lists this clone with a few counts. V usage is TRBV12-5 and J usage is TRBJ2-3; D unclear. Per germline, CDR1 LGHNT and CDR2 FRNRAP. This CDR3 is 13 amino acids long. The V end was cut by 10 bases, the J end by 3 bases, with 14 bases between. This CDR3 is CATSESGTDTQYF. CDR3 sequence (DNA): TGTGCTACGTCGGAGTCGGGTACAGATACGCAGTATTTT. Together with reference TRBV12-5 and TRBJ2-3, the CDR3 gives the full variable domain: DARVTQTPRHKVTEMGQEVTMRCQPILGHNTVFWYRQTMMQGLELLAYFRNRAPLDDSGMPKDRFSAEMPDATLATLKIQPSEPRDSAVYFCATSESGTDTQYFGPGTRLTVL.

V gene TRBV5-1 combines with J gene TRBJ2-2; D is undetermined. The germline V gene encodes CDR1 SGHRS and CDR2 YFSETQ. Between the trimmed V and J ends, which lost 2 bases and 5 bases, there was a span of 10 bases. The CDR3 length is 14 residues. The CDR3 sequence is CASSFISTTGELFF. The CDR3 nucleotides read TGCGCCAGCAGCTTTATTAGCACAACCGGGGAGCTGTTTTTT.

This chain joins TRBV7-9 and TRBJ1-2, with D maybe TRBD1 (6 bases). The CDR3 covers 13 residues. V was pared by 5 bases and J by 7 bases, with 14 bases between. Per the germline V gene, CDR1 is SEHNR and CDR2 is FQNEAQ (reference sequence). The CDR3 DNA is TGTGCCAGCAGCCTCCCGGGAGGGGGTGGCTACACCTTC. Encoded protein: CASSLPGGGGYTF.

The CDR3 loop reads CASSLEIQGVSDTQYF. CDR3 DNA sequence: TGCGCCAGCAGCTTGGAGATCCAGGGAGTATCGGATACGCAGTATTTT. The rearrangement joins TRBV5-1 to TRBJ2-3; D is tentatively TRBD1 or TRBD2 (5 bases each). This CDR3 has 16 amino acids. Per the germline V gene, CDR1 is SGHRS and CDR2 is YFSETQ. V lost 0 bases and J 6 bases, leaving 17 bases between the germline ends.

The J gene is TRBJ2-5, the V gene TRBV5-1; 9 bases line up with TRBD2. The V gene end was trimmed by 0 bases and the J gene end by 4 bases; junction bases not matched to a gene: 4. CDR1 is SGHRS, CDR2 YFSETQ, per germline. The CDR3 is 15 residues long. CDR3 DNA sequence: TGCGCCAGCAGCTTGGACCTAGCGGGGCTAGAGACCCAGTACTTC. Amino acids: CASSLDLAGLETQYF. Drawing the rest from reference TRBV5-1 and TRBJ2-5, the complete variable domain is KAGVTQTPRYLIKTRGQQVTLSCSPISGHRSVSWYQQTPGQGLQFLFEYFSETQRNKGNFPGRFSGRQFSNSRSEMNVSTLELGDSALYLCASSLDLAGLETQYFGPGTRLLVL.